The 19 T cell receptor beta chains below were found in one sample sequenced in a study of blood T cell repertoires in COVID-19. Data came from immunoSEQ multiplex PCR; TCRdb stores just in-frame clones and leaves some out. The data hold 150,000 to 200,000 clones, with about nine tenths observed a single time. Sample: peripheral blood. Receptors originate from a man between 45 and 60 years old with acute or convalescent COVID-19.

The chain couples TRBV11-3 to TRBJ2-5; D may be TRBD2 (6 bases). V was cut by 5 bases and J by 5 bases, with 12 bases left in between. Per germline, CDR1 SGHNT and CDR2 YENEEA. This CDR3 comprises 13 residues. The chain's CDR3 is CASSRGTLETQYF. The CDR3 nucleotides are TGTGCCAGCAGCCGCGGGACCTTGGAGACCCAGTACTTC. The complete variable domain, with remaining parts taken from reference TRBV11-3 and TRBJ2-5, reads EAGVVQSPRYKIIEKKQPVAFWCNPISGHNTLYWYLQNLGQGPELLIRYENEEAVDDSQLPKDRFSAERLKGVDSTLKIQPAELGDSAVYLCASSRGTLETQYFGPGTRLLVL.

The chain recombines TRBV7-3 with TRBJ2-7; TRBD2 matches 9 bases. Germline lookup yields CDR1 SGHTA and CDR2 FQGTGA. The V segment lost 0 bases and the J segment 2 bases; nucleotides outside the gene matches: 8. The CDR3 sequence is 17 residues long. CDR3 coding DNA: TGTGCCAGCAGCTTAACGTTGGTAGCGGGAGTTGCCTACGAGCAGTACTTC. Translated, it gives CASSLTLVAGVAYEQYF.

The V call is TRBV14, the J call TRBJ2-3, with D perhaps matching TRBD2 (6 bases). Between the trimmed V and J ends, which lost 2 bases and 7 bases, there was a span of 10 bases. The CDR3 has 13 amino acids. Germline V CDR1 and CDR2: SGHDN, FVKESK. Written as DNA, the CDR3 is TGTGCCAGCAGCCAAAAACTAGCAAATACGCAGTATTTT. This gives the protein CASSQKLANTQYF.

The chain's CDR3 is CASSKPGLADTDDTQYF. The DNA for the CDR3 is TGTGCCAGCAGTAAACCGGGACTAGCGGACACCGATGATACGCAGTATTTT. The chain has TRBV28 and TRBJ2-3; 11 positions agree with TRBD2. Germline V gene data show CDR1 as MDHEN and CDR2 as SYDVKM. V gave up 5 bases and J gave up 6 bases; unmatched junction bases: 13. CDR3 length equals 17 residues.

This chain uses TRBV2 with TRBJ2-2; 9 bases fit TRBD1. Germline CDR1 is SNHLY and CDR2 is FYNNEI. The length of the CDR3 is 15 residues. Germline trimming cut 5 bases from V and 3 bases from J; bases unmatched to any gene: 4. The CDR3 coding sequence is TGTGCCAGCAGTCACAGGGGGCAGGACACCGGGGAGCTGTTTTTT. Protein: CASSHRGQDTGELFF.

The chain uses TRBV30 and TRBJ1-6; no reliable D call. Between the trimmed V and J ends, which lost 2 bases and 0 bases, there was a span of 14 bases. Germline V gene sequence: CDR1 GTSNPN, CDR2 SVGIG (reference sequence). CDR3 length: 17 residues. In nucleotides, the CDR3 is TGTGCCTGGAGTCCTTCTCCGGGTAGCTCCTATAATTCACCCCTCCACTTT. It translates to CAWSPSPGSSYNSPLHF.

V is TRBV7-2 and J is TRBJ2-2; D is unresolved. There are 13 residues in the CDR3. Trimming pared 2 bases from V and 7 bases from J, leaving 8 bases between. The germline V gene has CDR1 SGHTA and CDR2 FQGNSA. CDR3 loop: CASSLTVIGELFF. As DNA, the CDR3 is TGTGCCAGCAGCTTAACGGTGATCGGGGAGCTGTTTTTT.

CDR3 DNA sequence: TGTGCCAGCAGCATCTACAGGGGGCGAGGGAGCAATCAGCCCCAGCATTTT. Amino acids: CASSIYRGRGSNQPQHF. This chain connects TRBV7-2 to TRBJ1-5; 9 nucleotides match TRBD1. Germline assignment: CDR1 SGHTA and CDR2 FQGNSA. This CDR3 contains 17 residues. V shed 5 bases and J 1 base; nucleotides not matched to a gene: 9. The complete variable domain, with remaining parts taken from reference TRBV7-2 and TRBJ1-5, reads GAGVSQSPSNKVTEKGKDVELRCDPISGHTALYWYRQSLGQGLEFLIYFQGNSAPDKSGLPSDRFSAERTGGSVSTLTIQRTQQEDSAVYLCASSIYRGRGSNQPQHFGDGTRLSIL.

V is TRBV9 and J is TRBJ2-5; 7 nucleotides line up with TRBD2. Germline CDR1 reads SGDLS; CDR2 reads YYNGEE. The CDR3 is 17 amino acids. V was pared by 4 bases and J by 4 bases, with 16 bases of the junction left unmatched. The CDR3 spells CASSTNPGGRRGETQYF. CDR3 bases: TGTGCCAGCAGCACTAACCCGGGCGGGAGAAGGGGAGAGACCCAGTACTTC.

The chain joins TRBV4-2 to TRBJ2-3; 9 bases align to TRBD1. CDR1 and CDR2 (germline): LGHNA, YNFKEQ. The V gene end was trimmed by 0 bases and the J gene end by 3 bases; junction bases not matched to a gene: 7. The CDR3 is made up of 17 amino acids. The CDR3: CASSQDSDRGGTDTQYF. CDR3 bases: TGTGCCAGCAGCCAAGACTCGGACAGGGGTGGAACAGATACGCAGTATTTT.

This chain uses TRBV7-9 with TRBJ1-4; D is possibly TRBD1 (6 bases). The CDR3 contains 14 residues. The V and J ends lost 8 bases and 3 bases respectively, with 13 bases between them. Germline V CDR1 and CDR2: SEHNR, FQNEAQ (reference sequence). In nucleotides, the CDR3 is TGTGCCAGCTCGAAGACAGGTCCTAATGAAAAACTGTTTTTT. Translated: CASSKTGPNEKLFF.

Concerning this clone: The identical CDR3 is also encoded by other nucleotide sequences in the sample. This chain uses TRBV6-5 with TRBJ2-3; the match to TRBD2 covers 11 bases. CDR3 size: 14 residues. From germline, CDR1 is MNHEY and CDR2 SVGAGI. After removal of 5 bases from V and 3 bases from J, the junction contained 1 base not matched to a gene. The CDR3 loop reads CASSTSGSTDTQYF. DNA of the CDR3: TGTGCCAGCAGTACTAGCGGGAGTACAGATACGCAGTATTTT.

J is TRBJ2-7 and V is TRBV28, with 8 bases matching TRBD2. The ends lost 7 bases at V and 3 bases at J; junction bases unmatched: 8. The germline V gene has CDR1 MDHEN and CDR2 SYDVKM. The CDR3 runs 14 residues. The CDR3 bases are TGTGCCAGCATCTCCGGGGGGGGCGTCTACGAGCAGTACTTC. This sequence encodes CASISGGGVYEQYF.

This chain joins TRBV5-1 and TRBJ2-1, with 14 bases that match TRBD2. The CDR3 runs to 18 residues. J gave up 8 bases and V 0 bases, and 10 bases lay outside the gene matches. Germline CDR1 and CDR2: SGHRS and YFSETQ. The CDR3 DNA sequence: TGCGCCAGCAGCTTGGGACTAGCGGGAGGGTTCCAAGACGATGAGCAGTTCTTC. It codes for CASSLGLAGGFQDDEQFF.

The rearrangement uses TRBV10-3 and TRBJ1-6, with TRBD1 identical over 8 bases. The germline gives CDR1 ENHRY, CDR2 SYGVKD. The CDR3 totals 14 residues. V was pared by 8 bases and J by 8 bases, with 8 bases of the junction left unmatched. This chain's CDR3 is CAIGGQGAYSPLHF. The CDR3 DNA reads TGTGCCATCGGGGGCCAGGGGGCCTATTCACCCCTCCACTTT.

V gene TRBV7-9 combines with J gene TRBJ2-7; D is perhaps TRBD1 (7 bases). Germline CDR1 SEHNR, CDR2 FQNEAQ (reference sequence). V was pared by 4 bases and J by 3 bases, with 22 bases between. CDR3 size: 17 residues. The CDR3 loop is CASSSSGGSPEGYEQYF. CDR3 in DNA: TGTGCCAGCAGCTCGTCAGGGGGGTCCCCAGAGGGCTACGAGCAGTACTTC.

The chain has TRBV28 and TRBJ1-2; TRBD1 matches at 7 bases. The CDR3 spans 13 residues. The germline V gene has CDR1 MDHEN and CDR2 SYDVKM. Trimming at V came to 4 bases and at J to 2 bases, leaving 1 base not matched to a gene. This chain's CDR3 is CASSSQGNYGYTF. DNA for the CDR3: TGTGCCAGCAGTTCACAGGGGAACTATGGCTACACCTTC.

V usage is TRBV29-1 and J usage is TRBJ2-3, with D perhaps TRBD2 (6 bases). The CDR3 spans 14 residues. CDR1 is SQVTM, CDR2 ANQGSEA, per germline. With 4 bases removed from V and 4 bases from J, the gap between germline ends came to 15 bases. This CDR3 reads CSVVAAFGPDTQYF. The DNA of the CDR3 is TGCAGCGTTGTAGCGGCGTTCGGTCCAGATACGCAGTATTTT.

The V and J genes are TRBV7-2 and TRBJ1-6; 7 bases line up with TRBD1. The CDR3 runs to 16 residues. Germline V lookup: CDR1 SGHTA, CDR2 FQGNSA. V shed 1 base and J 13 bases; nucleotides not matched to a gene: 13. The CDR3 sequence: CASSLGSTGALSPLHF. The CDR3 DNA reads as TGTGCCAGCAGCTTAGGTAGTACAGGGGCCTTGTCGCCCCTCCACTTT.